The 21 T cell receptor beta chains listed next were all sequenced from one sample in a study of Graves' ophthalmopathy and Graves' hyperthyroidism. Researchers took RNA transcripts and amplified TCR beta CDR3 regions from them. Scientists carried out first-round RT-PCR using HTBI primers and then a second-round multiplex PCR. TCRdb processed the multiplex PCR reads anew with MiXCR; each CDR3 protein has one entry. Of more than 550,000 distinct CDR3 sequences in the sample, about two fifths were seen once. Sequencing was performed on peripheral blood. These TCRs come from an adult man with Graves' ophthalmopathy.

The chain couples TRBV20-1 to TRBJ1-1; no definite D call. The ends were cut back, 6 bases at V and 0 bases at J, with 8 bases in the middle. The CDR3 sequence is 12 residues long. Germline V CDR1 and CDR2: DFQATT, SNEGSKA (reference sequence). DNA of the CDR3: TGCAGTGCCAGCAGCTTGAACACTGAAGCTTTCTTT. Translation gives CSASSLNTEAFF.

The CDR3 reads CASSPGLAAKSSGANVLTF. The CDR3 bases are TGTGCCAGCAGCCCCGGACTAGCGGCGAAGAGCTCTGGGGCCAACGTCCTGACTTTC. The V gene is TRBV7-9, the J gene TRBJ2-6; 10 positions match TRBD2. V gave up 5 bases and J gave up 0 bases; unmatched junction bases: 10. CDR3 length: 19 amino acids. Per germline, CDR1 SEHNR and CDR2 FQNEAQ (reference sequence). The variable domain in full, completed from reference TRBV7-9 and TRBJ2-6, reads DTGVSQNPRHKITKRGQNVTFRCDPISEHNRLYWYRQTLGQGPEFLTYFQNEAQLEKSRLLSDRFSAERPKGSFSTLEIQRTEQGDSAMYLCASSPGLAAKSSGANVLTFGAGSRLTVL.

V is TRBV27 and J is TRBJ1-1; D not resolved. This CDR3 contains 16 residues. Per germline, CDR1 MNHEY and CDR2 SMNVEV (reference sequence). V gave up 3 bases and J gave up 6 bases, with 20 bases separating them. The DNA of the CDR3 is TGTGCCAGCAGTTTTCAACCTCCAGGATCTATCCCTGAAGCTTTCTTT. The encoded protein is CASSFQPPGSIPEAFF.

J is TRBJ2-5 and V is TRBV3-1; tentative D call: TRBD2 (6 bases). The CDR3 loop spans 16 amino acids. Deletions cut 4 bases from V and 1 base from J, with 16 bases between. Germline V gives CDR1 LGHDT, CDR2 YNNKEL (reference sequence). The CDR3 region has the DNA TGTGCCAGCAGCCTTCTAAGCGGGCCCCTCCAAGAGACCCAGTACTTC. Amino acids: CASSLLSGPLQETQYF.

This clonotype was counted at least ten times. V is TRBV2 and J is TRBJ1-1, with TRBD1 matching over 7 bases. The V and J ends lost 4 bases and 3 bases, in that order; junction bases with no gene match: 2. The CDR3 is 13 amino acids. Germline loops: CDR1 SNHLY, CDR2 FYNNEI. This chain's CDR3 is CASSGDSYTEAFF. CDR3 coding DNA: TGTGCCAGCAGTGGGGACAGTTACACTGAAGCTTTCTTT.

The chain carries TRBV29-1 and TRBJ1-1; D might be TRBD1 (6 bases). Trimming removed 7 bases at V and 0 bases at J, with 18 bases between. The CDR3 is 15 amino acids. CDR1 and CDR2 from the germline V gene are SQVTM and ANQGSEA. The CDR3 DNA is TGCAGCGGCGACGGGGGGCGCGGGGTGAACACTGAAGCTTTCTTT. Translation gives CSGDGGRGVNTEAFF.

This clonotype came up many times. J is TRBJ1-4 and V is TRBV12-3 or TRBV12-4, with 8 bases fitting TRBD1. V was clipped by 5 bases and J by 7 bases; unmatched bases: 6. The CDR3 runs 14 residues. CDR3 in amino acids: CASSDGQGAEKLFF. The CDR3 DNA reads as TGTGCCAGCAGTGACGGACAGGGCGCTGAAAAACTGTTTTTT.

This clonotype was seen many times. The chain is built from TRBV9 and TRBJ2-5; 7 nucleotides align to TRBD1. J lost 4 bases, V lost 5 bases, and 11 bases had no gene match. The length of the CDR3 is 15 residues. Looked up from germline, CDR1 is SGDLS and CDR2 is YYNGEE. CDR3 sequence reads: CASSSEGGGLETQYF. The CDR3, as DNA: TGTGCCAGCAGTAGTGAAGGGGGCGGATTAGAGACCCAGTACTTC.

Many counts were recorded for this clonotype. The chain couples TRBV7-2 to TRBJ2-7, with 14 bases that match TRBD2. Germline V gene lookup returns CDR1 SGHTA and CDR2 FQGNSA. The CDR3 spans 15 residues. V was clipped by 3 bases and J by 2 bases; unmatched bases: 0. This chain's CDR3 is CASSLTSGGAYEQYF. As DNA, the CDR3 is TGTGCCAGCAGCTTGACTAGCGGGGGGGCCTACGAGCAGTACTTC.

This clonotype was observed many times. The genes are TRBV7-9 and TRBJ2-7; D unresolved. The CDR3 has 13 residues. CDR1 is SEHNR and CDR2 is FQNEAQ in the germline V gene (reference sequence). Trimming took off 6 bases at V and 3 bases at J, with 12 bases between the two ends. This CDR3 reads CASRFSADYEQYF. The DNA of the CDR3 is TGTGCCAGCAGATTCTCCGCCGACTACGAGCAGTACTTC. Full variable domain (missing parts from reference TRBV7-9 and TRBJ2-7): DTGVSQNPRHKITKRGQNVTFRCDPISEHNRLYWYRQTLGQGPEFLTYFQNEAQLEKSRLLSDRFSAERPKGSFSTLEIQRTEQGDSAMYLCASRFSADYEQYFGPGTRLTVT.

The chain joins TRBV7-9 to TRBJ2-2, with 7 nucleotides matching TRBD1. This CDR3 has 15 amino acids. The germline V gene encodes CDR1 SEHNR and CDR2 FQNEAQ (reference sequence). The ends lost 4 bases at V and 0 bases at J; junction bases unmatched: 2. DNA for the CDR3: TGTGCCAGCAGCTCGGGACAGACGAACACCGGGGAGCTGTTTTTT. Its translation: CASSSGQTNTGELFF.

This clonotype was seen repeatedly, ten times or more. The rearrangement links TRBV10-3 to TRBJ2-7; no clear D. CDR3 length: 14 residues. V lost 6 bases, J lost 7 bases, and 19 bases lay in between. From germline, CDR1 is ENHRY and CDR2 SYGVKD. In DNA form, the CDR3 reads TGTGCCATCAGGCACGAGAGTCCTTTGGGGGAGCAGTACTTC. Its translation is CAIRHESPLGEQYF.

This clonotype was observed at least ten times. The chain couples TRBV25-1 to TRBJ2-7; TRBD2 is a possible D gene (7 bases). Germline V gives CDR1 MGHDK, CDR2 SYGVNS. The V and J ends lost 5 bases and 7 bases respectively, with 21 bases between them. There are 15 residues in the CDR3. CDR3 sequence (DNA): TGTGCCAGCAGTTGGGGGGGCGGGGTGAGTCTTGAGCAGTACTTC. Encoded protein: CASSWGGGVSLEQYF.

In this sample, this clonotype turned up many times. The chain uses TRBV10-3 and TRBJ2-2; D is unresolved. This CDR3 contains 12 residues. The germline CDR1 and CDR2 sequences are ENHRY and SYGVKD. V lost 2 bases and J 7 bases, leaving 5 bases between the germline ends. CDR3 in DNA: TGTGCCATCAGTGAGCCCCGCGGGGAGCTGTTTTTT. Amino acid sequence: CAISEPRGELFF.

In its sample, this clonotype was seen many times. CDR3 nucleotides: TGCAGTGCTAGAGTGGACCCCCCGGGGGAGACCCAGTACTTC. Its protein product is CSARVDPPGETQYF. The chain is built from TRBV20-1 and TRBJ2-5, with D possibly matching TRBD2 (5 bases). The CDR3 contains 14 residues. V dropped 1 base and J dropped 5 bases, with 14 bases sitting between them. Germline CDR1 is DFQATT and CDR2 is SNEGSKA (reference sequence).

This clonotype has a handful of counts. The V call is TRBV10-3, the J call TRBJ2-1; D is undetermined. Per germline, CDR1 ENHRY and CDR2 SYGVKD. This CDR3 comprises 13 residues. V was cut by 1 base and J by 4 bases, with 5 bases left in between. The CDR3 region is CAISEYVYNEQFF. The CDR3 bases are TGTGCCATCAGTGAGTATGTTTACAATGAGCAGTTCTTC.

This clonotype was detected many times. This chain connects TRBV15 to TRBJ2-5; D possibly matches TRBD1 or TRBD2 (5 bases each). The V end lost 1 base, the J end lost 5 bases, and 20 bases lay between the germline ends. Germline loops: CDR1 LNHNV, CDR2 YYDKDF (reference sequence). The CDR3 runs to 17 residues. The CDR3 DNA follows: TGTGCCACCAGCAGAGGCTCCGGGGCCCAAGAGGGTGAGACCCAGTACTTC. Translation gives CATSRGSGAQEGETQYF. The entire variable domain, with the rest obtained from reference TRBV15 and TRBJ2-5, is as follows: DAMVIQNPRYQVTQFGKPVTLSCSQTLNHNVMYWYQQKSSQAPKLLFHYYDKDFNNEADTPDNFQSRRPNTSFCFLDIRSPGLGDTAMYLCATSRGSGAQEGETQYFGPGTRLLVL.

Of note for this clonotype: Possible read error: a much larger clone is one base away. The rearrangement joins TRBV7-2 to TRBJ2-7; tentatively, D is TRBD2 (5 bases). The germline V gene encodes CDR1 SGHTA and CDR2 FQGNSA. The CDR3 is made up of 16 amino acids. The CDR3 loop reads CASSLAGLAATYGQYF. The CDR3 region has the DNA TGTGCCAGCAGCTTAGCCGGGCTAGCAGCGACCTACGGGCAGTACTTC. Looking up the rest from reference TRBV7-2 and TRBJ2-7 gives the full variable domain: GAGVSQSPSNKVTEKGKDVELRCDPISGHTALYWYRQSLGQGLEFLIYFQGNSAPDKSGLPSDRFSAERTGGSVSTLTIQRTQQEDSAVYLCASSLAGLAATYGQYFGPGTRLTVT.

Many counts were recorded for this clonotype. The chain joins TRBV19 to TRBJ1-6; 9 bases line up with TRBD1. Germline V gene lookup returns CDR1 LNHDA and CDR2 SQIVND (reference sequence). The CDR3 runs to 15 residues. Trimming removed 7 bases from V and 5 bases from J; junction bases left unmatched: 6. As DNA, the CDR3 is TGTGCCAGTACTTACGACAGGGGGGATAATTCACCCCTCCACTTT. Amino acid sequence: CASTYDRGDNSPLHF.

There are many counts of this clonotype. This chain connects TRBV5-1 to TRBJ1-4; TRBD1 is a possible D gene (5 bases). This CDR3 has 15 residues. Germline V gives CDR1 SGHRS, CDR2 YFSETQ. V lost 1 base to trimming and J lost 7 bases, with 14 bases between them. This chain's CDR3 is CASSLSSGQGEKLFF. The DNA of the CDR3 is TGCGCCAGCAGCTTGAGTTCAGGGCAAGGTGAAAAACTGTTTTTT.

This clonotype was counted a few times. The V gene is TRBV7-2, the J gene TRBJ2-7; D gene uncertain. This CDR3 has 13 residues. V lost 11 bases and J 3 bases, leaving 17 bases between the germline ends. Germline lookup yields CDR1 SGHTA and CDR2 FQGNSA. The CDR3 DNA follows: TGTGCCTGGAGTGGGCAGACTCGCTACGAGCAGTACTTC. Its protein is CAWSGQTRYEQYF.